Given below is one T cell receptor (beta chain) in context. As processed by the authors: Reference gene primer amplification yielded estimated nucleated cell counts. Sequencing used immunoSEQ multiplex PCR; TCRdb keeps in-frame clones, though not all of them. Clonal size and the V and J genes are those of that table, whereas D and trimming came from the DNA. The sample comprises tens of thousands of clones, about nine tenths of which are singletons, and over 7.5% rests with the top ten. This entry belongs to a study of blood T cell repertoires in COVID-19. The wider study: The cDNA or gDNA used as material had been derived from T cells, B-cell-depleted T cells, or PBMCs.

Per germline, CDR1 SGDLS and CDR2 YYNGEE. The CDR3 contains 13 residues. V lost 3 bases and J lost 4; bases outside the gene matches: 3. The chain combines TRBV9 with TRBJ1-1, with TRBD1 matching 7 bases. The clonotype originates from a human donor in a cohort sampled during active COVID-19. The sample consisted of peripheral blood. CDR3 amino acids: CASSGTGSTEAFF. The CDR3, as DNA: TGTGCCAGCAGCGGGACAGGTAGCACTGAAGCTTTCTTT.